This T cell receptor beta chain stems from a study of T cell responses to AZD1222 COVID-19 vaccine. Study results and limitations: Most donors were white British and more were female, and clonal diversity was possibly underestimated. Only a handful of AZD1222 recipients, more than five in all, had baseline seropositivity.

Repertoires were generated with immunoSEQ multiplex PCR, while TCRdb's copy carries only in-frame clones and drops some. In the table there are around 120,000 clones, around 90% of which are singletons. Worth noting for this clone: Its target is not known.

The receptor was isolated from an adult in good health. Sequencing used peripheral blood, obtained on day 0 of AZD1222 vaccination.

CDR3 in amino acids: CASSQTVIYGRASRTGELFF. CDR3 nucleotides: TGTGCCAGCAGCCAAACGGTTATCTATGGGAGGGCAAGCCGCACCGGGGAGCTGTTTTTT. The chain uses TRBV14 and TRBJ2-2; 7 bases fit TRBD2. V lost 2 bases to trimming and J lost 4 bases; unmatched junction nucleotides: 19. Germline CDR1 and CDR2: SGHDN and FVKESK. The CDR3 consists of 20 residues.